These 3 T cell receptor beta chains were sequenced from one sample in a study of vaccination and CD4 T cells after COVID-19. No antigen has been assigned to these receptors. As to treatment: approximately nine-day PBMC culture with coronavirus spike peptide pools or control peptides (ViraFEST assay). The assay that was used to sequence DNA from cultured CD4+ T cells was the Oncomine TCR Beta short-read assay. MiXCR, applied by TCRdb to the PCR reads, yields one record per CDR3 protein. This sample has around 19,000 distinct CDR3 sequences; 48% occur once, and the top ten carry 4.5% to 5.5%. Sequenced sample: CD4+ T cells from blood, cultured in vitro. Source of these receptors: a human donor who had recovered from COVID-19.

The V call is TRBV19, the J call TRBJ1-2; D unclear. Trimming removed 6 bases from V and 6 bases from J, with 14 bases in between. Germline CDR1 and CDR2: LNHDA and SQIVND (reference sequence). This CDR3 region has 13 residues. As DNA, the CDR3 is TGTGCCAGTAGGACCCGGGGAACCCATGGCTACACCTTC. It specifies CASRTRGTHGYTF.

CDR3 nucleotide sequence: TGTGCCACCAGTGATCTGGCAGCACAAAGCTACAATGAGCAGTTCTTC. Encoded protein: CATSDLAAQSYNEQFF. The V gene is TRBV24-1, the J gene TRBJ2-1; D is unresolved. Germline lookup yields CDR1 KGHDR and CDR2 SFDVKD. CDR3 length: 16 amino acids. The V end was cut by 3 bases, the J end by 3 bases, with 14 bases between.

This clonotype has only a few counts. The V call is TRBV12-3 or TRBV12-4, the J call TRBJ1-2; the D gene is possibly TRBD1 (6 bases). With 3 bases removed from V and 8 bases from J, the gap between germline ends came to 16 bases. The CDR3 sequence is 14 residues long. In DNA form, the CDR3 reads TGTGCCAGCAGTTTCAGGGGTCCCTCCGGCGGCTACACCTTC. It translates to CASSFRGPSGGYTF.